This passage covers 20 T cell receptor beta chains from one sample sequenced in a study of blood T cell repertoires in COVID-19. Sequencing used immunoSEQ multiplex PCR; TCRdb keeps in-frame clones, though not all of them. The sample yields some 40,000 clones, 80% seen once. The sample was peripheral blood. These receptors were taken from a man older than 75 with active or convalescent COVID-19.

J is TRBJ1-1 and V is TRBV19; 7 bases are shared with TRBD1. CDR3 length: 14 amino acids. The V gene's germline CDR1 is LNHDA and CDR2 SQIVND (reference sequence). The V and J ends lost 5 bases and 4 bases, in that order; junction bases with no gene match: 7. The chain's CDR3 is CASSSQDRPTEAFF. In DNA form, the CDR3 reads TGTGCCAGTAGTTCCCAGGACAGGCCCACTGAAGCTTTCTTT.

This sequence joins TRBV7-6 and TRBJ1-1; D is undetermined. V gave up 6 bases and J gave up 4 bases, with 18 bases separating them. The CDR3 has 15 residues. Germline V gives CDR1 SGHVS, CDR2 FNYEAQ. CDR3 nucleotides: TGTGCCAGCAGTCGTGACGGCGGAAGACTCACTGAAGCTTTCTTT. It is translated as CASSRDGGRLTEAFF. Combining the CDR3 with reference TRBV7-6 and TRBJ1-1 gives the whole variable domain GAGVSQSPRYKVTKRGQDVALRCDPISGHVSLYWYRQALGQGPEFLTYFNYEAQQDKSGLPNDRFSAERPEGSISTLTIQRTEQRDSAMYRCASSRDGGRLTEAFFGQGTRLTVV.

V and J are TRBV6-5 and TRBJ1-5; D unclear. The CDR3 is made up of 13 amino acids. Germline CDR1 reads MNHEY; CDR2 reads SVGAGI. Trimming stripped 4 bases from V and 2 bases from J, with 6 bases between. Here the CDR3 DNA reads TGTGCCAGCAGTTCCCAGGGCAATCAGCCCCAGCATTTT. Its translation is CASSSQGNQPQHF.

The V call is TRBV7-8, the J call TRBJ1-1; TRBD1 might be the D (5 bases). CDR1 SGHVS and CDR2 FQNEAQ come from the germline V gene. V was pared by 0 bases and J by 11 bases, with 7 bases between. There are 11 residues in the CDR3. In DNA, the CDR3 is TGTGCCAGCAGCTTAGCACAGGTCGCTTTCTTT. Its translation is CASSLAQVAFF.

V and J are TRBV19 and TRBJ1-5; D not resolved. The V end lost 2 bases, the J end lost 0 bases, and 8 bases lay between the germline ends. Germline assignment: CDR1 LNHDA and CDR2 SQIVND (reference sequence). This CDR3 has 15 residues. The chain's CDR3 is CASSITSYSNQPQHF. The DNA of the CDR3 is TGTGCCAGTAGTATAACATCGTATAGCAATCAGCCCCAGCATTTT.

CDR3 sequence (DNA): TGTGCCAGCTCACCAAACGTCCCGGGACAGGGGACGAACACTGAAGCTTTCTTT. The encoded protein is CASSPNVPGQGTNTEAFF. This chain connects TRBV18 to TRBJ1-1, with 10 bases identical to TRBD1. This CDR3 has 18 residues. J was trimmed by 1 base and V by 2 bases; bases with no gene match: 10. Germline values: CDR1 KGHSH, CDR2 LQKENI.

The chain links TRBV7-9 to TRBJ2-1; 7 bases agree with TRBD1. CDR3 length: 15 residues. Unmatched junction bases numbered 6, after V lost 6 bases and J lost 1 base. Germline CDR1 reads SEHNR; CDR2 reads FQNEAQ (reference sequence). The CDR3 here is CASSIGGVSYNEQFF. For the CDR3, the DNA is TGTGCCAGCAGTATAGGGGGCGTATCCTACAATGAGCAGTTCTTC. Drawing the rest from reference TRBV7-9 and TRBJ2-1, the complete variable domain is DTGVSQNPRHKITKRGQNVTFRCDPISEHNRLYWYRQTLGQGPEFLTYFQNEAQLEKSRLLSDRFSAERPKGSFSTLEIQRTEQGDSAMYLCASSIGGVSYNEQFFGPGTRLTVL.

The chain is built from TRBV11-3 and TRBJ2-3; maybe TRBD2 (5 bases). CDR3 size: 17 residues. CDR1 and CDR2 (germline): SGHNT, YENEEA. Trimming cost V 4 bases and J 6 bases, with 23 bases left between them. The CDR3 sequence is CASSSIFEAARRDTQYF. CDR3 nucleotides: TGTGCCAGCAGCTCCATTTTCGAGGCGGCCCGGAGGGATACGCAGTATTTT.

The chain has TRBV27 and TRBJ2-3; weak D call: TRBD1 (5 bases). The length of the CDR3 is 18 residues. Trimming left V 0 bases short and J 0 bases short, with 16 bases between. Per the germline V gene, CDR1 is MNHEY and CDR2 is SMNVEV (reference sequence). The CDR3 is CASSLSSWGQSSTDTQYF. The CDR3 nucleotides read TGTGCCAGCAGTTTATCGTCGTGGGGCCAGTCTAGCACAGATACGCAGTATTTT.

This rearrangement joins TRBV5-4 to TRBJ1-6, with 7 bases that match TRBD1. From germline, CDR1 is SGHNT and CDR2 YYREEE (reference sequence). This CDR3 comprises 17 residues. With V trimmed by 3 bases and J by 0 bases, 6 bases remained unmatched. The CDR3 DNA follows: TGTGCCAGCAGCTCCGCAGGGGGAGGCTCCTATAATTCACCCCTCCACTTT. Its translation: CASSSAGGGSYNSPLHF.

The chain carries TRBV5-4 and TRBJ1-1; 9 positions agree with TRBD1. The CDR3 runs to 17 residues. J was trimmed by 3 bases and V by 0 bases; bases with no gene match: 9. Germline V gives CDR1 SGHNT, CDR2 YYREEE (reference sequence). The DNA for the CDR3 is TGTGCCAGCAGCTTGGGGTTGGGGACAGGGAAGTACACTGAAGCTTTCTTT. Its protein product is CASSLGLGTGKYTEAFF. Full variable domain (remainder filled in from reference TRBV5-4 and TRBJ1-1): ETGVTQSPTHLIKTRGQQVTLRCSSQSGHNTVSWYQQALGQGPQFIFQYYREEENGRGNFPPRFSGLQFPNYSSELNVNALELDDSALYLCASSLGLGTGKYTEAFFGQGTRLTVV.

The chain carries TRBV15 and TRBJ2-1, with TRBD2 as a possible D gene (5 bases). CDR1 is LNHNV, CDR2 YYDKDF, per germline (reference sequence). CDR3 size: 14 residues. Between the trimmed V and J ends, which lost 0 bases and 8 bases, there was a span of 11 bases. The DNA of the CDR3 is TGTGCCACCAGCAGAGATGCTAGCCAAGATGAGCAGTTCTTC. This gives the protein CATSRDASQDEQFF.

The chain couples TRBV2 to TRBJ2-3; TRBD1 agrees at 9 bases. The CDR3 runs to 14 residues. The trim removed 4 bases at V and 5 bases at J, leaving 4 bases unmatched. Germline-derived CDR1 and CDR2 are SNHLY and FYNNEI. The CDR3 reads CASSGDRAGDTQYF. CDR3 bases: TGTGCCAGCAGTGGGGACAGGGCGGGAGATACGCAGTATTTT.

This rearrangement joins TRBV5-1 to TRBJ2-2; 7 bases line up with TRBD2. Germline assignment: CDR1 SGHRS and CDR2 YFSETQ. Trimming cost V 3 bases and J 6 bases; bases outside gene matches: 17. This CDR3 is 18 amino acids long. The CDR3 coding sequence is TGCGCCAGCAGCTCATCGAAATCTAGCGGAGCCCGGCCCGGGGAGCTGTTTTTT. Protein product: CASSSSKSSGARPGELFF.

This clone turned up a few times. The rearrangement links TRBV7-9 to TRBJ1-4; unclear D gene. There are 14 residues in the CDR3. The germline V and J ends were trimmed by 5 bases and 0 bases, with 7 bases remaining between them. Germline V CDR1 and CDR2: SEHNR, FQNEAQ (reference sequence). CDR3 residues: CASSPRATNEKLFF. The CDR3 nucleotides are TGTGCCAGCAGCCCGAGGGCAACTAATGAAAAACTGTTTTTT.

The chain employs TRBV5-4 and TRBJ2-7; 7 bases are shared with TRBD2. Germline CDR1 is SGHNT and CDR2 is YYREEE (reference sequence). V trimming: 4 bases; J trimming: 6 bases; junction bases outside the gene matches: 4. The CDR3 contains 12 residues. The DNA for the CDR3 is TGTGCCAGCAGCAGAGCTAGCGGCGAGCAGTACTTC. Translated: CASSRASGEQYF.

This clone was observed once. The chain carries TRBV7-6 and TRBJ2-1; 9 positions agree with TRBD2. J gave up 2 bases and V 5 bases, and 4 bases lay outside the gene matches. Germline CDR1 and CDR2: SGHVS and FNYEAQ. The CDR3 runs to 15 residues. CDR3 residues: CASSLSGSTYNEQFF. The CDR3 bases are TGTGCCAGCAGCCTTAGCGGGAGTACCTACAATGAGCAGTTCTTC. Complete variable domain (other parts from reference TRBV7-6 and TRBJ2-1): GAGVSQSPRYKVTKRGQDVALRCDPISGHVSLYWYRQALGQGPEFLTYFNYEAQQDKSGLPNDRFSAERPEGSISTLTIQRTEQRDSAMYRCASSLSGSTYNEQFFGPGTRLTVL.

This chain uses TRBV29-1 with TRBJ2-5; possible D gene TRBD1, 6 bases. V was shortened by 7 bases and J by 2 bases, with 11 bases between the two germline ends. This CDR3 has 12 residues. CDR1 and CDR2 (germline): SQVTM, ANQGSEA. CDR3 region: CSGARGQETQYF. The CDR3 region has the DNA TGCAGCGGAGCCAGGGGTCAAGAGACCCAGTACTTC.

The chain uses TRBV15 and TRBJ2-5; 13 bases line up with TRBD2. Germline trimming cut 1 base from V and 5 bases from J; bases unmatched to any gene: 10. The CDR3 is 18 residues long. CDR1 is LNHNV, CDR2 YYDKDF, per germline (reference sequence). The CDR3 bases are TGTGCCACCAGCAGAGTAACTAGCGGGGGGGCCCGGTGGGAGACCCAGTACTTC. Encoded protein: CATSRVTSGGARWETQYF.

J is TRBJ2-2 and V is TRBV15; weak D call: TRBD2 (5 bases). The CDR3 is made up of 15 amino acids. Trimming pared 4 bases from V and 1 base from J, leaving 10 bases between. Germline V gene sequence: CDR1 LNHNV, CDR2 YYDKDF (reference sequence). CDR3 region: CATSIPGWNTGELFF. CDR3 DNA sequence: TGTGCCACCAGCATCCCGGGATGGAACACCGGGGAGCTGTTTTTT.